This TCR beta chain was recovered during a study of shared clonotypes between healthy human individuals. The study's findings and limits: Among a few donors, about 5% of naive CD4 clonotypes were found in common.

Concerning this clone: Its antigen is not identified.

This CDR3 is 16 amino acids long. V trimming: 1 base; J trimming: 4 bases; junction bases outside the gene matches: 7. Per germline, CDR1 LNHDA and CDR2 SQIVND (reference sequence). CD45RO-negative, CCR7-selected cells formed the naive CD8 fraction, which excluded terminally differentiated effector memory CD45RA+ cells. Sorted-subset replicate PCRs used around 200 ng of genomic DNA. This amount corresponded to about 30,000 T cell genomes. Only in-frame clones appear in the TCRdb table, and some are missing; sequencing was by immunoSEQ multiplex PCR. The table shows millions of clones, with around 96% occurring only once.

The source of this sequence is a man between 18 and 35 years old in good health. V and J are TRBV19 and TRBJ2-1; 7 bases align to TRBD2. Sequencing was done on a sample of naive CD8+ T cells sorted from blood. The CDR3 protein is CASSIVGGGIYNEQFF. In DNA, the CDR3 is TGTGCCAGTAGTATAGTGGGCGGGGGAATTTACAATGAGCAGTTCTTC. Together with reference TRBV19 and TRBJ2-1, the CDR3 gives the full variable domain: DGGITQSPKYLFRKEGQNVTLSCEQNLNHDAMYWYRQDPGQGLRLIYYSQIVNDFQKGDIAEGYSVSREKKESFPLTVTSAQKNPTAFYLCASSIVGGGIYNEQFFGPGTRLTVL.